These T cell receptor beta chains were read from a single sample in a study of blood T cell repertoires in COVID-19. Clones were sequenced by immunoSEQ multiplex PCR, and TCRdb holds only the in-frame ones, with some missing. The sample holds fewer than 90,000 clones, around four fifths seen once. Sequenced: peripheral blood. The receptors here all came from a man between 65 and 85 years old with acute or convalescent COVID-19. Both conserved end residues are part of each CDR3. The D gene is left open where the match is weak. Size is omitted from some rows. Given values are once, few, many or a class for expanded clones.

size	D	V	J	DNA	CDR3
-	TRBD1	TRBV19	TRBJ1-5	TGTGCCAGTATCACCGGGGGTGGACAGGGACAGCCCCAGCATTTT	CASITGGGQGQPQHF
-	TRBD1	TRBV27	TRBJ2-3	TGTGCCAGCAGTTCCCAGGGGGCTCCAGATACGCAGTATTTT	CASSSQGAPDTQYF
once	TRBD2	TRBV19	TRBJ2-7	TGTGCCAGTAGTATCCGTCCCGGGACTAGCGGGAGGGCTGGCGAGCAGTACTTC	CASSIRPGTSGRAGEQYF
-	TRBD2	TRBV7-2	TRBJ2-1	TGTGCCAGCAGCCTACTAAGGACGACTAGCGGGGGGCCAGGGAATGAGCAGTTCTTC	CASSLLRTTSGGPGNEQFF
-	-	TRBV11-2	TRBJ1-1	TGTGCCAGCAGCTTAGATCGGGGGTCATCAAGAGCTGAAGCTTTCTTT	CASSLDRGSSRAEAFF
-	-	TRBV6-2/TRBV6-3	TRBJ1-2	TGTGCCAGCAGTTACTTGGGGGGTAACTATGGCTACACCTTC	CASSYLGGNYGYTF
-	-	TRBV18	TRBJ2-1	TGTGCCAGCCGTGGGAAGTCCCAAAACTCGGGGAATGAGCAGTTCTTC	CASRGKSQNSGNEQFF
-	-	TRBV5-1	TRBJ2-1	TGCGCCAGCAGCTTGGCCCCAGGGCGTGAGCAGTTCTTC	CASSLAPGREQFF
-	-	TRBV24-1	TRBJ2-1	TGTGCCACCAGTGACCCAGGGGATAGCTCCTACAATGAGCAGTTCTTC	CATSDPGDSSYNEQFF
-	TRBD1	TRBV7-2	TRBJ2-3	TGTGCCAGCAGCCCCCGGACAGGGGTCACAGATACGCAGTATTTT	CASSPRTGVTDTQYF
-	TRBD1	TRBV27	TRBJ1-5	TGTGCCAGCAGGGGACAGGGCCAAGGGCCCCAGCATTTT	CASRGQGQGPQHF
-	TRBD2	TRBV6-2/TRBV6-3	TRBJ2-7	TGTGCCAGCAGTTATGGCGGGGGTGCCTACGAGCAGTACTTC	CASSYGGGAYEQYF
-	-	TRBV6-4	TRBJ2-5	TGTGCCAGCACCCCGTTTCTCAGGCAGGAGACCCAGTACTTC	CASTPFLRQETQYF
-	TRBD2	TRBV28	TRBJ2-3	TGTGCCAGCTTAGCGGGAGGCACAGATACGCAGTATTTT	CASLAGGTDTQYF
-	-	TRBV3-1/TRBV3-2	TRBJ2-1	TGTGCCAGCAGCCAGGGGGGCGGGGGTGAGCAGTTCTTC	CASSQGGGGEQFF
-	TRBD2	TRBV18	TRBJ2-2	TGTGCCAGCTCACCTACTAGCGGGCTAAGAACCGGGGAGCTGTTTTTT	CASSPTSGLRTGELFF
-	TRBD2	TRBV5-1	TRBJ2-3	TGCGCCAGCAGCTTCCAGGCTAGCGGGGGAGATACGCAGTATTTT	CASSFQASGGDTQYF
-	-	TRBV6-5	TRBJ1-3	TGTGCCAGCAGTTACCAGGCCAGCTCTGGAAACACCATATATTTT	CASSYQASSGNTIYF
-	TRBD1	TRBV5-8	TRBJ1-4	TGTGCCAGCAGCCCTGGTCAGGGGGCAGCTAATGAAAAACTGTTTTTT	CASSPGQGAANEKLFF
-	-	TRBV27	TRBJ2-2	TGTGCCAGCAGTTTATCGAGCCAGGGGGGCACCGGGGAGCTGTTTTTT	CASSLSSQGGTGELFF
-	-	TRBV28	TRBJ2-1	TGTGCCAGCAGTTCAGGGACTTACAATGAGCAGTTCTTC	CASSSGTYNEQFF
-	TRBD1	TRBV19	TRBJ1-5	TGTGCCAGTAGTATAGATGAATGGACAGGGCAGGGTCAGCCCCAGCATTTT	CASSIDEWTGQGQPQHF
-	-	TRBV2	TRBJ1-5	TGTGCCAGCAGTGAAGGAGGGGGTGGACAGCCCCAGCATTTT	CASSEGGGGQPQHF
-	TRBD2	TRBV24-1	TRBJ2-7	TGTGCCACCAGTGATCCCCGGAGCGGGAGGGACTACGAGCAGTACTTC	CATSDPRSGRDYEQYF
-	TRBD1	TRBV5-1	TRBJ2-3	TGCGCCAGCAGCCCGCCGGGACAGTGGCAGTATTTT	CASSPPGQWQYF
-	TRBD2	TRBV28	TRBJ2-7	TGTGCCAGCAGTTTCGGGCTAGCGGTCCTCTCCTACGAGCAGTACTTC	CASSFGLAVLSYEQYF